This TCR beta chain was captured in a study of blood T cell repertoires in COVID-19. Study details: The United States, Italy and Spain supplied acute and convalescent COVID-19 samples. Sample material is recorded as cDNA or gDNA derived from T cells, B-cell-depleted T cells, or PBMCs.

Germline CDR1 SGDLS, CDR2 YYNGEE. The CDR3 contains 15 residues. Trimming took off 0 bases at V and 3 bases at J, with 9 bases between the two ends. Original handling: Reference gene primer amplification gave estimated nucleated cell counts. The data were produced by immunoSEQ multiplex PCR, yet TCRdb's version contains in-frame clones alone and is incomplete. From that table come the V and J calls and clone size; the DNA was used to work out D and trimming. The sample yields under 300,000 clones, around 88% seen once. This clone was detected once. The V call is TRBV9, the J call TRBJ1-4; D gene unclear. The source of this sequence is a man older than 75 with acute or convalescent COVID-19. Sequenced: peripheral blood. The DNA for the CDR3 is TGTGCCAGCAGCGTAGCTATCCGTCCTAATGAAAAACTGTTTTTT. Protein: CASSVAIRPNEKLFF.